Presented here are 2 T cell receptor beta chains from one specimen sequenced in a study of T cell changes during pregnancy in multiple sclerosis. Libraries were prepared by immunoSEQ multiplex PCR; TCRdb keeps only in-frame clonotypes and omits some of them. This table holds tens of thousands of clones, 75% to 95% found once. Sequencing used peripheral blood, obtained after pregnancy. Receptor source: a female donor in good health, enrolled as a control in a pregnancy study.

The genes are TRBV5-1 and TRBJ1-2, with 7 bases identical to TRBD1. Trimming took 0 bases from V and 2 from J; bases not matched to a gene: 1. This CDR3 has 14 residues. The germline V gene encodes CDR1 SGHRS and CDR2 YFSETQ. CDR3 sequence reads: CASSLGQGNYGYTF. The CDR3 DNA reads as TGCGCCAGCAGCTTGGGACAGGGCAACTATGGCTACACCTTC.

The chain employs TRBV28 and TRBJ1-2, with 8 bases identical to TRBD1. This CDR3 region has 15 residues. Germline values: CDR1 MDHEN, CDR2 SYDVKM. Germline trimming cut 5 bases from V and 5 bases from J; bases unmatched to any gene: 10. In DNA, the CDR3 is TGTGCCAGCAGTCCGATCGGACAGGGAGGATATGGCTACACCTTC. Translated: CASSPIGQGGYGYTF.